These T cell receptor beta chains were read from a single sample in a study of metastatic and nonmetastatic thyroid tumors. TCRdb re-called clones from the PCR reads using MiXCR. The sample holds 45,000 or so clones, 4% to 5% seen once. The sequencing input was blood. The receptors shown here come from a female donor with papillary thyroid cancer or a benign thyroid nodule (not recorded which). Some clones in this sample may be carry-over from other donors' samples. Both conserved end residues are part of each CDR3. The order of the fields is clone size, J gene, D gene, V gene, CDR3 length, CDR3 DNA, CDR3 protein. D genes are given only for firm matches. The size field reads once, few, many, or a class for an expanded clone.

abundance: many
j_gene: TRBJ2-3
d_gene: NA
v_gene: TRBV29-1
len: 14
CDR3nt: TGCAGCGTCTGGGGAGTGCCTTTCACAGATACGCAGTATTTT
CDR3aa: CSVWGVPFTDTQYF

abundance: many
j_gene: TRBJ1-1
d_gene: NA
v_gene: TRBV2
len: 11
CDR3nt: TGTGCCAGCAGCCTCAGTCCTGAAGCTTTCTTT
CDR3aa: CASSLSPEAFF

abundance: many
j_gene: TRBJ2-3
d_gene: TRBD2
v_gene: TRBV20-1
len: 14
CDR3nt: TGCAGTGCTGGGGCTAGCGGTATCACAGATACGCAGTATTTT
CDR3aa: CSAGASGITDTQYF

abundance: few
j_gene: TRBJ1-1
d_gene: NA
v_gene: TRBV5-1
len: 14
CDR3nt: TGCGCCAGCAGCTTGGCAGGGTTCGGCACTGAAGCTTTCTTT
CDR3aa: CASSLAGFGTEAFF

abundance: few
j_gene: TRBJ2-2
d_gene: NA
v_gene: TRBV19
len: 12
CDR3nt: TGTGCCAGTAGTATAGGTCTCGGGGAGCTGTTTTTT
CDR3aa: CASSIGLGELFF

abundance: many
j_gene: TRBJ1-1
d_gene: NA
v_gene: TRBV5-1
len: 14
CDR3nt: TGCGCCAGCAGTGGTCGGGCGTTGGGTGCTGAAGCTTTCTTT
CDR3aa: CASSGRALGAEAFF

abundance: many
j_gene: TRBJ2-7
d_gene: NA
v_gene: TRBV11-2
len: 12
CDR3nt: TGTGCCAGCAGCACACTCGGGACCGAGCAGTACTTC
CDR3aa: CASSTLGTEQYF

abundance: many
j_gene: TRBJ2-5
d_gene: TRBD1
v_gene: TRBV24-1
len: 16
CDR3nt: TGTGCCACCAGTGACCCCGAAGGGGGCCGCCAAGAGACCCAGTACTTC
CDR3aa: CATSDPEGGRQETQYF

abundance: many
j_gene: TRBJ2-7
d_gene: NA
v_gene: TRBV30
len: 13
CDR3nt: TGTGCCTGGAGTCGACCGGGGACCTACGAGCAGTACTTC
CDR3aa: CAWSRPGTYEQYF

abundance: many
j_gene: TRBJ2-2
d_gene: TRBD2
v_gene: TRBV7-3
len: 17
CDR3nt: TGTGCCAGCAGCTTAGAGGGTGGGACTATGAACACCGGGGAGCTGTTTTTT
CDR3aa: CASSLEGGTMNTGELFF

abundance: many
j_gene: TRBJ2-2
d_gene: NA
v_gene: TRBV6-5
len: 14
CDR3nt: TGTGCCAGCAGTTACGCCCAGTCCACCGGGGAGCTGTTTTTT
CDR3aa: CASSYAQSTGELFF

abundance: many
j_gene: TRBJ1-2
d_gene: NA
v_gene: TRBV3-1
len: 13
CDR3nt: TGTGCCAGCAGCCAGCGAAACAGGGATGGCTACACCTTC
CDR3aa: CASSQRNRDGYTF

abundance: many
j_gene: TRBJ1-2
d_gene: NA
v_gene: TRBV10-3
len: 13
CDR3nt: TGTGCCATCAGTGAGGACACTAACTATGGCTACACCTTC
CDR3aa: CAISEDTNYGYTF

abundance: medium-sized
j_gene: TRBJ1-3
d_gene: NA
v_gene: TRBV6-1
len: 13
CDR3nt: TGTGCCAGCAGTGGCGGGAGAGGAAACACCATATATTTT
CDR3aa: CASSGGRGNTIYF

abundance: many
j_gene: TRBJ2-6
d_gene: NA
v_gene: TRBV29-1
len: 14
CDR3nt: TGCAGCGTTGGGGCCCTCTCTGGGGCCAACGTCCTGACTTTC
CDR3aa: CSVGALSGANVLTF